This T cell receptor (beta chain) was recovered during a study of blood T cell repertoires in COVID-19. Germline lookup yields CDR1 SEHNR and CDR2 FQNEAQ (reference sequence). The CDR3 covers 13 residues. The germline V and J ends were trimmed by 2 bases and 1 base, with 5 bases remaining between them. Here immunoSEQ multiplex PCR was the method, and the copy in TCRdb shows in-frame clones only, minus some. Altogether around 290,000 clones are present, about 93% being singletons, with the ten largest covering around 1.1%. Recovery meant two consecutive negative NP/OP PCR tests, professional clearance, or resolved symptoms.

This clonotype was sampled from a woman aged 25 to 39 who had recovered from COVID-19. V gene TRBV7-9 combines with J gene TRBJ1-1; D unclear. The sample consisted of PBMCs or T cells enriched from blood (not recorded which). CDR3 protein: CASSLQENTEAFF. The CDR3 bases are TGTGCCAGCAGCTTACAGGAGAACACTGAAGCTTTCTTT. Drawing the rest from reference TRBV7-9 and TRBJ1-1, the complete variable domain is DTGVSQNPRHKITKRGQNVTFRCDPISEHNRLYWYRQTLGQGPEFLTYFQNEAQLEKSRLLSDRFSAERPKGSFSTLEIQRTEQGDSAMYLCASSLQENTEAFFGQGTRLTVV.